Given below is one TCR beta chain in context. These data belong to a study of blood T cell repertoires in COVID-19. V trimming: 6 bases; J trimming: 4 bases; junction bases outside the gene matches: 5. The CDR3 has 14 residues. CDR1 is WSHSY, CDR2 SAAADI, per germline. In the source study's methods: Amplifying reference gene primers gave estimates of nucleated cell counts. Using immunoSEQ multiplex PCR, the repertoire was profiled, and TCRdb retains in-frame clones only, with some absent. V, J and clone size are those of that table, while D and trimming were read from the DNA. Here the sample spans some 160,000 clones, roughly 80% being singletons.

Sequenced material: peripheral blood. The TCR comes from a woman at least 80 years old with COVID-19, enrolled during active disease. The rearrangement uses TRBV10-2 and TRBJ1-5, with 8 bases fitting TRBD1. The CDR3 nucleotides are TGCGCCAGCAGAACAGGGGGGTTAAATCAGCCCCAGCATTTT. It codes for CASRTGGLNQPQHF.